This T cell receptor (beta chain) was recorded in a study of blood T cell repertoires in COVID-19. Using immunoSEQ multiplex PCR, the repertoire was profiled, and TCRdb retains in-frame clones only, with some absent. The repertoire consists of 180,000 or so clones, with approximately 81% occurring once and the leading ten covering 14%. Sequencing used peripheral blood. The receptor comes from a woman between 65 and 79 years old with COVID-19, enrolled during active disease.

The CDR3 reads CASSINGELGGYTF. The CDR3 bases are TGTGCCAGCAGTATCAACGGGGAGCTAGGTGGCTACACCTTC. The chain employs TRBV6-5 and TRBJ1-2; D is ambiguous. From germline, CDR1 is MNHEY and CDR2 SVGAGI. The CDR3 covers 14 residues. V was trimmed by 5 bases and J by 7 bases, leaving 17 bases between them.